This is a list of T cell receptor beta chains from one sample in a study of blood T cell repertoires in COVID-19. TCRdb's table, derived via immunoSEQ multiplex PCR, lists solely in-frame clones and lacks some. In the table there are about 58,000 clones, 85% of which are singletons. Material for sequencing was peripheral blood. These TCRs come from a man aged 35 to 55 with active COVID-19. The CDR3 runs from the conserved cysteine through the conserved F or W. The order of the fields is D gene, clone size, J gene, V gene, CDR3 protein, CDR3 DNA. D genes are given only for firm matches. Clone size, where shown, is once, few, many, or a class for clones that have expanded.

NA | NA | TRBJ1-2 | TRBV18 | CASSPLKGISYGYTF | TGTGCCAGCTCACCATTAAAGGGGATAAGCTATGGCTACACCTTC
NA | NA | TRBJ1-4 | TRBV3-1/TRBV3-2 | CASSQGASQGSLEKLFF | TGTGCCAGCAGCCAAGGGGCCAGTCAGGGTTCTCTTGAAAAACTGTTTTTT
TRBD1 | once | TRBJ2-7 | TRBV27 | CASSLSGGPYEQYF | TGTGCCAGCAGTTTATCAGGGGGCCCCTACGAGCAGTACTTC
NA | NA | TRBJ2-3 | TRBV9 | CASSRRGDFGTDTQYF | TGTGCCAGCAGCCGTAGAGGGGACTTCGGCACAGATACGCAGTATTTT
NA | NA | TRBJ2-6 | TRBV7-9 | CASSLDQGTGANVLTF | TGTGCCAGCAGCTTAGATCAGGGGACCGGGGCCAACGTCCTGACTTTC
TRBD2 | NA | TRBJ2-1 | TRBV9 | CASSERTSAHRPDNEQFF | TGTGCCAGCAGCGAGAGGACTAGCGCCCATCGTCCGGACAATGAGCAGTTCTTC
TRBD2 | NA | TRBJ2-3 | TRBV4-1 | CASSQNREGYDTQYF | TGCGCCAGCAGCCAAAACCGGGAGGGGTACGATACGCAGTATTTT
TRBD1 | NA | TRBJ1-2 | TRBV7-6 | CASSLTGGEDYGYTF | TGTGCCAGCAGCCTAACAGGGGGGGAAGACTATGGCTACACCTTC
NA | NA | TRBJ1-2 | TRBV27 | CASRWENGYTF | TGTGCCAGCAGATGGGAGAATGGCTACACCTTC
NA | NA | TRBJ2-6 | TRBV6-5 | CASSYSRAGANVLTF | TGTGCCAGCAGTTACTCCCGGGCTGGGGCCAACGTCCTGACTTTC
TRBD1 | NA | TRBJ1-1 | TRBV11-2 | CASSRDRDTEAFF | TGTGCCAGCAGCCGCGACAGGGACACTGAAGCTTTCTTT
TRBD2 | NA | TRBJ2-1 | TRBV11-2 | CASSSLAGGEDEQFF | TGTGCCAGCAGCTCACTAGCGGGAGGGGAGGATGAGCAGTTCTTC
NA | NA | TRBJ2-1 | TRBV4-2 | CASTGERGDEQFF | TGTGCCAGCACCGGGGAACGGGGTGATGAGCAGTTCTTC
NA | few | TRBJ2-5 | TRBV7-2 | CASSPTRRVGTQYF | TGTGCCAGCAGCCCTACAAGGAGGGTGGGGACCCAGTACTTC
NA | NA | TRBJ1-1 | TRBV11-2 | CASTLRGMAFF | TGTGCCAGCACCTTACGGGGTATGGCTTTCTTT
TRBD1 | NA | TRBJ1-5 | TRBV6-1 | CASSELKDRGRQPQHF | TGTGCCAGCAGTGAACTCAAGGACAGGGGAAGACAGCCCCAGCATTTT
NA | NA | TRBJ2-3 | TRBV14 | CASSMLGAASTDTQYF | TGTGCCAGCAGCATGCTCGGAGCAGCCAGCACAGATACGCAGTATTTT
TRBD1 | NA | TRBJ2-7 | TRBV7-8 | CASSFRDRGLGTPYEQYF | TGTGCCAGCAGCTTCAGGGACAGGGGGCTGGGGACCCCCTACGAGCAGTACTTC
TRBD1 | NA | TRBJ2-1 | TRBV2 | CASSETGYNEQFF | TGTGCCAGCAGTGAGACAGGGTATAATGAGCAGTTCTTC
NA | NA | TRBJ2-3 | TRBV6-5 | CASSYLYRGGDTQYF | TGTGCCAGCAGTTACCTCTATAGGGGAGGAGATACGCAGTATTTT
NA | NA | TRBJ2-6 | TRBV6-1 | CASSESQVSGANVLTF | TGTGCCAGCAGTGAGTCACAGGTCTCTGGGGCCAACGTCCTGACTTTC
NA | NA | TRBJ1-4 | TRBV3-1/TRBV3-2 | CASSQDSQIDEKLFF | TGTGCCAGCAGCCAAGATAGCCAGATAGATGAAAAACTGTTTTTT